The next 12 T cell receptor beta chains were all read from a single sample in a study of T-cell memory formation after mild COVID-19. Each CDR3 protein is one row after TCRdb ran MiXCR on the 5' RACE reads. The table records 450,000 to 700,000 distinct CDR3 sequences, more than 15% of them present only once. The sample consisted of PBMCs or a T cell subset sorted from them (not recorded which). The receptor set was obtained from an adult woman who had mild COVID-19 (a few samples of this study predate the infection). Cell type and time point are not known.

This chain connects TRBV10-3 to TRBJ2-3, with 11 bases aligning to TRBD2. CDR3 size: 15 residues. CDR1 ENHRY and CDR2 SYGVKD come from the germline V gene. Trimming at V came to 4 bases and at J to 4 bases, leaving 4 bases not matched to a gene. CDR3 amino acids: CAISGSSGGSDTQYF. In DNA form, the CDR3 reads TGTGCCATCAGTGGATCTAGCGGGGGGTCAGATACGCAGTATTTT.

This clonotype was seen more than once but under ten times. The CDR3 bases are TGTGCCAGCAGCTTGGCGTACACCTCCTACGAGCAGTACTTC. Amino acid sequence: CASSLAYTSYEQYF. This rearrangement joins TRBV5-6 to TRBJ2-7; D gene ambiguous. This CDR3 region has 14 residues. Per germline, CDR1 SGHDT and CDR2 YYEEEE. Between the trimmed V and J ends, which lost 0 bases and 0 bases, there was a span of 7 bases.

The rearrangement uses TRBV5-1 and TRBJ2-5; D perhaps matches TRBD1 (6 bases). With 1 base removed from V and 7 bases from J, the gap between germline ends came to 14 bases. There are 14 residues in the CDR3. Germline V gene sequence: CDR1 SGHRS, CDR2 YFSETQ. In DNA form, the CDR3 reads TGCGCCAGCAGCTTGCAAGGCCAGGGGAGGACCCAGTACTTC. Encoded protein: CASSLQGQGRTQYF.

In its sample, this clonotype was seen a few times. The DNA of the CDR3 is TGCAGTGCTAGAGATGCAGGACGGAGCTCCTACAATGAGCAGTTCTTC. This codes for CSARDAGRSSYNEQFF. The genes are TRBV20-1 and TRBJ2-1; D is unresolved. Germline CDR1 is DFQATT and CDR2 is SNEGSKA (reference sequence). The CDR3 has 16 residues. Deletions cut 0 bases from V and 0 bases from J, with 12 bases between.

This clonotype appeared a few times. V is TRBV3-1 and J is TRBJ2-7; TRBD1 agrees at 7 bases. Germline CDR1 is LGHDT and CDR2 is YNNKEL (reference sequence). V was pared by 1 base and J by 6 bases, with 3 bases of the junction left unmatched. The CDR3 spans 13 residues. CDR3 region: CASSQGRGREQYF. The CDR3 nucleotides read TGTGCCAGCAGCCAAGGTAGGGGGCGCGAGCAGTACTTC.

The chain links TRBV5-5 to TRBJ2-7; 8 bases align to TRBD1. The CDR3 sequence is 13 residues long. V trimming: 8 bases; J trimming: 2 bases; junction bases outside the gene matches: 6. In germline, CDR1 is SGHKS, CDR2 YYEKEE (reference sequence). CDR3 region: CARWTGITYEQYF. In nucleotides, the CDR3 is TGTGCCAGATGGACAGGGATTACCTACGAGCAGTACTTC. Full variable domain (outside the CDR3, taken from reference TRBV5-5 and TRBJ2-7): DAGVTQSPTHLIKTRGQQVTLRCSPISGHKSVSWYQQVLGQGPQFIFQYYEKEERGRGNFPDRFSARQFPNYSSELNVNALLLGDSALYLCARWTGITYEQYFGPGTRLTVT.

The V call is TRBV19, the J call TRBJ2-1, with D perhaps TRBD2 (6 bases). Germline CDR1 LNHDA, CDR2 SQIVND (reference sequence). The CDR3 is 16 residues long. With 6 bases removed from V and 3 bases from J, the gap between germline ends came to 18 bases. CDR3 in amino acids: CASSRLAVADYNEQFF. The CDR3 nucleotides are TGTGCCAGTAGCCGGTTAGCGGTAGCGGACTACAATGAGCAGTTCTTC.

For the CDR3, the DNA is TGTGCCAGCAGCCTGCGAACAGGGAGGAGAGCAGATACGCAGTATTTT. It yields the protein CASSLRTGRRADTQYF. The chain employs TRBV7-9 and TRBJ2-3; D may be TRBD1 or TRBD2 (6 bases each). The CDR3 length is 16 residues. V was clipped by 5 bases and J by 4 bases, with 19 bases between them. The germline V gene has CDR1 SEHNR and CDR2 FQNEAQ (reference sequence).

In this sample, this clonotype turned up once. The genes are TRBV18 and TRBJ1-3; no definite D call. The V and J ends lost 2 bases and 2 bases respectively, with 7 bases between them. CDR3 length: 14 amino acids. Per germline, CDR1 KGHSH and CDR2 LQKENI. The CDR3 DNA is TGTGCCAGCTCACCAACGGGAACTGGAAACACCATATATTTT. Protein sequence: CASSPTGTGNTIYF. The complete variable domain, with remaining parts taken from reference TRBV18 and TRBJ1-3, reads NAGVMQNPRHLVRRRGQEARLRCSPMKGHSHVYWYRQLPEEGLKFMVYLQKENIIDESGMPKERFSAEFPKEGPSILRIQQVVRGDSAAYFCASSPTGTGNTIYFGEGSWLTVV.

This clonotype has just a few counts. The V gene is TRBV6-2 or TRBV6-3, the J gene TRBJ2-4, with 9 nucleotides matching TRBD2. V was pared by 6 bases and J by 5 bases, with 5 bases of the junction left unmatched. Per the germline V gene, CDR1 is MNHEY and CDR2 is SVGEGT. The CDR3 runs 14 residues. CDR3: CASRGSGRQNIQYF. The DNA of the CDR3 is TGTGCCAGCAGGGGTAGCGGGAGACAAAACATTCAGTACTTC.

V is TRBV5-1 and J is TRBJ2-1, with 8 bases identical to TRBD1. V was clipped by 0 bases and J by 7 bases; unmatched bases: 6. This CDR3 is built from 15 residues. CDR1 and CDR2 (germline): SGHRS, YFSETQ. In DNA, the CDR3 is TGCGCCAGCAGCTTGGGACAGGGGCCTTGGAATGAGCAGTTCTTC. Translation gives CASSLGQGPWNEQFF.

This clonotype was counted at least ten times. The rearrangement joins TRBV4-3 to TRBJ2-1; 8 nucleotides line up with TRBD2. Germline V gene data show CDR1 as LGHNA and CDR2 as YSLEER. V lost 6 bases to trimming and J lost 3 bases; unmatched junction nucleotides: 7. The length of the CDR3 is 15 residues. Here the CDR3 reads CASRDSGSRYNEQFF. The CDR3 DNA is TGCGCCAGCAGAGACAGCGGGAGTCGCTACAATGAGCAGTTCTTC.